This TCR beta chain appears in the sequencing data of a study of T cells in localized non-small cell lung cancer. On this clone itself: Its antigen is unidentified.

TCRdb's table, derived via immunoSEQ multiplex PCR, lists solely in-frame clones and lacks some. The sample has roughly 35,000 clones; 92% are singletons. Broader study findings: Compared with tumor, uninvolved adjacent lung displayed greater T cell clonality, ranking highest overall. The study sequenced only one region of the tumor. As a result, intratumor heterogeneity could not be excluded and remains possible. A raised T cell density in blood coincided with lengthier overall survival. Median approximately 61 top-100 tumor clones were shared with paired adjacent lung.

V was pared by 6 bases and J by 9 bases, with 16 bases between. CDR3 length equals 13 residues. Germline V gives CDR1 SNHLY, CDR2 FYNNEI. This clonotype originated in a female donor of 60 years or more with stage I lung adenocarcinoma. The rearrangement links TRBV2 to TRBJ2-3; perhaps TRBD1 as D (5 bases). Sequences were derived from peripheral blood, sampled before any cancer treatment. The CDR3 DNA reads TGTGCCAGCAGCCCCCCAGGGTTTAGCACGCAGTATTTT. Translation gives CASSPPGFSTQYF.